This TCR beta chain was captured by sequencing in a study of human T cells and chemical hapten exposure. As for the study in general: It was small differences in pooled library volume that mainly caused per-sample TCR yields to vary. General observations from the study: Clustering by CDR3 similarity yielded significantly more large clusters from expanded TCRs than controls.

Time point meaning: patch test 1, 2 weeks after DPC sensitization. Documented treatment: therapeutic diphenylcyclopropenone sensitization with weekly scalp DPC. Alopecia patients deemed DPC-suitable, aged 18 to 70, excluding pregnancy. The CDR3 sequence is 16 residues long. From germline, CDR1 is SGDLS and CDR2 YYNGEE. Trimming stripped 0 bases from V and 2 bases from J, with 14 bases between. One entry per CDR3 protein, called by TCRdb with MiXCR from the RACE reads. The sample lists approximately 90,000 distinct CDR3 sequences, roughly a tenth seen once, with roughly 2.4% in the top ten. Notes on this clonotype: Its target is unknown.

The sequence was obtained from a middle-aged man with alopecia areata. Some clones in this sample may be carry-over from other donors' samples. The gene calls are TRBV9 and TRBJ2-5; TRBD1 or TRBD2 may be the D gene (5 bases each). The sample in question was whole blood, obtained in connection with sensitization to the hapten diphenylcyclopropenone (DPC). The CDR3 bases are TGTGCCAGCAGCGTAGATGCCCGGGGCAGACAAGAGACCCAGTACTTC. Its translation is CASSVDARGRQETQYF.